The T cell receptor (beta chain) described here comes from a study of vaccination and CD4 T cells after COVID-19. On the study more broadly: Two Hispanic individuals were among six male and four female convalescent patients.

Concerning this clonotype: Its target is unknown.

Once obtained from cultured CD4+ T cells, the DNA was sequenced using the Oncomine TCR Beta short-read assay. TCRdb reprocessed the PCR reads via MiXCR and lists one record per CDR3 protein. In the table there are about 21,000 distinct CDR3 sequences, 45% to 50% of which are singletons. Looked up from germline, CDR1 is DFQATT and CDR2 is SNEGSKA (reference sequence). The CDR3 is 15 amino acids. The V end was cut by 1 base, the J end by 5 bases, with 17 bases between. Treatment described: roughly 11-day PBMC culture with coronavirus spike peptide pools or control peptides (ViraFEST assay). The ViraFEST method relied on peptide pools to expand antigen-specific T cells, followed by TCR sequencing.

Source material: CD4+ T cells from blood, cultured in vitro. This chain uses TRBV20-1 with TRBJ1-2, with D unclear. This clonotype originated in a human donor who had recovered from COVID-19. The CDR3 is CSARVSRPGQYGYTF. Here the CDR3 DNA reads TGCAGTGCTAGAGTATCTCGACCGGGCCAATATGGCTACACCTTC.